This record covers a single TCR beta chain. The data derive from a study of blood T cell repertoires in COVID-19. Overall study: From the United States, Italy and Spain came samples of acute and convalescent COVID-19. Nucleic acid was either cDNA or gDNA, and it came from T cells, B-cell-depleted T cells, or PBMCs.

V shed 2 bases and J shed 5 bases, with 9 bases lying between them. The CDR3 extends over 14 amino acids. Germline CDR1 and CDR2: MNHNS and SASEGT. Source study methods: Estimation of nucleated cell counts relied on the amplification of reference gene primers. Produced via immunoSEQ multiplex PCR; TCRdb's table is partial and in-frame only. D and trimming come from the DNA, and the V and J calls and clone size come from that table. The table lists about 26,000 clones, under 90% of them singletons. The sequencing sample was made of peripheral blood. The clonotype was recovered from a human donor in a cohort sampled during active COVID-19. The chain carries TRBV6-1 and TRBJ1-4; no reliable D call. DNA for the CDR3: TGTGCCAGCAGTGAATGGGCCGAGAATGAAAAACTGTTTTTT. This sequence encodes CASSEWAENEKLFF.